This T cell receptor (beta chain) is drawn from a study of T cell clonality in common variable immunodeficiency. Study-wide points: CVID patient heterogeneity limited repertoire-clinical complication correlations. TCRbeta clonality was increased in CVID versus healthy controls. Common variable immunodeficiency TCR beta sequences reportedly had fewer deletions and N-nucleotide insertions.

The J segment lost 3 bases and the V segment lost 2 bases, leaving 2 bases of the junction unmatched. Germline V lookup: CDR1 SGHTA, CDR2 FQGNSA. This CDR3 has 15 residues. This clone appeared a few times. Its cognate antigen is unknown. Read sequence stops 3 residues before the CDR3 end, and the germline J gene provides the missing end. This table comes from immunoSEQ multiplex PCR, and its TCRdb copy is limited to in-frame clones, with some not included. Recorded here are 16,000 or so clones, with no singletons, and the ten leading clones hold roughly 13%. Caucasian heritage predominated among both patients and controls.

The chain links TRBV7-2 to TRBJ2-1, with TRBD2 matching over 9 bases. The clonotype comes from a human donor with common variable immunodeficiency. Sequenced material: peripheral blood mononuclear cells. The CDR3 loop is CASSLSGGNYNEQFF. The CDR3 bases that were read are TGTGCCAGCAGCTTAAGCGGGGGGAACTACAATGAG.